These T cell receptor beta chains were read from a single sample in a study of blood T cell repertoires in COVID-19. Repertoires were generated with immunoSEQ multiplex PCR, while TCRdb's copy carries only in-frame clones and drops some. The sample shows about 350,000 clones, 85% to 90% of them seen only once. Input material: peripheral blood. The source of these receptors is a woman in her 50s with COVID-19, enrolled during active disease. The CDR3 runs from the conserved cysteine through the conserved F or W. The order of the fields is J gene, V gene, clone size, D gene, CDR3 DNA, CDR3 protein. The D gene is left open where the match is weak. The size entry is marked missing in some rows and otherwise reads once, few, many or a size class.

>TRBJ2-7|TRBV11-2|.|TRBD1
TGTGCCAGCAGCACGCGACAGGGGGGTCCCTACGAGCAGTACTTC
CASSTRQGGPYEQYF
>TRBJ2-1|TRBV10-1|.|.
TGCGCCAGCAGTGACCCCCTACATGAGCAGTTCTTC
CASSDPLHEQFF
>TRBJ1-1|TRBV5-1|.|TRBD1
TGCGCCAGCAGCTTGAGGGGGCAGGGTAGGTACACTGAAGCTTTCTTT
CASSLRGQGRYTEAFF
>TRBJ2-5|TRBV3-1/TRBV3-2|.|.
TGTGCCAGCAGCCAAGATGGGGCCATACGGGAGACCCAGTACTTC
CASSQDGAIRETQYF
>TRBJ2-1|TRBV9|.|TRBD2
TGTGCCAGCAGCGTAGCGGGAGGGATCTACAATGAGCAGTTCTTC
CASSVAGGIYNEQFF
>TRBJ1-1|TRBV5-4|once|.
TGTGCCAGCAGCCGTGTGGGACAAGGGAACACTGAAGCTTTCTTT
CASSRVGQGNTEAFF
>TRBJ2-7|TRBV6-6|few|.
TGTGCCAGCAGTTCAACAAGGACCGAGGGCTACGAGCAGTACTTC
CASSSTRTEGYEQYF
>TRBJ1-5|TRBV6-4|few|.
TGTGCCAGCAGTGCCCAAAAGGGGAGCAATCAGCCCCAGCATTTT
CASSAQKGSNQPQHF
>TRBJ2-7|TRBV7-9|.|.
TGTGCCAGCAGAAAAGACTGGGGTGCGGGCGACGAGCAGTACTTC
CASRKDWGAGDEQYF
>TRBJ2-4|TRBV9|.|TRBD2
TGTGCCAGCAGCTCTCGCGCGACTAGCGGGATAAACATTCAGTACTTC
CASSSRATSGINIQYF